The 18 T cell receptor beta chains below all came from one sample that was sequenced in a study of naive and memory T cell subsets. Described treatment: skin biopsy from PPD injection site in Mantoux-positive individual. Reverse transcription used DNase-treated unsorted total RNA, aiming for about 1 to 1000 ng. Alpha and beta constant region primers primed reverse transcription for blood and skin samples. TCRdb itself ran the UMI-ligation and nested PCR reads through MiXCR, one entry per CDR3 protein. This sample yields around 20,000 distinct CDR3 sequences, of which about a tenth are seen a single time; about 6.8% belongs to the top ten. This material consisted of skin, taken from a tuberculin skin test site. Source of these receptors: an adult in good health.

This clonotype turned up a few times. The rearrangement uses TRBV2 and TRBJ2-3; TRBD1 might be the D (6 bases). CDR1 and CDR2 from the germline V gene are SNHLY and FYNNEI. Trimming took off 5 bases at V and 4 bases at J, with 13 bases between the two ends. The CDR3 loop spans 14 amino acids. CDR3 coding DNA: TGTGCCAGCAGTTCGGACAGATGTGCAGATACGCAGTATTTT. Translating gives CASSSDRCADTQYF.

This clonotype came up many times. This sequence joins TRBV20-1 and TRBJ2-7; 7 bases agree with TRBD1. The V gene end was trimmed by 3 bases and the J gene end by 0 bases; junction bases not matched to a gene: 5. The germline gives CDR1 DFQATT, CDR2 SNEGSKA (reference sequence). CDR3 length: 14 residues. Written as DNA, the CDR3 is TGCAGTGCTAGGATGGACAGGCCCTCCTACGAGCAGTACTTC. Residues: CSARMDRPSYEQYF.

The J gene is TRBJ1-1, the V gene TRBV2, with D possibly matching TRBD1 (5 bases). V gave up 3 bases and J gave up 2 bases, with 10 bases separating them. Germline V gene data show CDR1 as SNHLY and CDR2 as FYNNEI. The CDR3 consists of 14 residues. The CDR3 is CASSDGQGNTEAFF. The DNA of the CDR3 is TGTGCCAGCAGTGACGGGCAGGGAAACACTGAAGCTTTCTTT.

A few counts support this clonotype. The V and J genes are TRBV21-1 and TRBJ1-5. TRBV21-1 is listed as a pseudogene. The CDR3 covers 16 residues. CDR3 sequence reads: CASSKAPSMGNQPQHF. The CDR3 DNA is TGTGCCAGCAGCAAAGCGCCATCCATGGGTAATCAGCCCCAGCATTTT.

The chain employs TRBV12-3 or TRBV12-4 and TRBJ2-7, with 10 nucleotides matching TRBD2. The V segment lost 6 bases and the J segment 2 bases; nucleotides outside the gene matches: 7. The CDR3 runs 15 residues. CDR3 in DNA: TGTGCCAGCAGCCGGGGACTAGCGAACCCCTACGAGCAGTACTTC. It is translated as CASSRGLANPYEQYF.

CDR3 nucleotide sequence: TGTGCCAGCAGCCAAGATTCCCTCGCCCCAGCGGGGGGGGCAGATACGCAGTATTTT. This sequence encodes CASSQDSLAPAGGADTQYF. V usage is TRBV3-1 and J usage is TRBJ2-3, with 10 bases identical to TRBD2. CDR1 is LGHDT, CDR2 YNNKEL, per germline (reference sequence). The CDR3 consists of 19 residues. Trimming cost V 0 bases and J 4 bases; bases outside gene matches: 13.

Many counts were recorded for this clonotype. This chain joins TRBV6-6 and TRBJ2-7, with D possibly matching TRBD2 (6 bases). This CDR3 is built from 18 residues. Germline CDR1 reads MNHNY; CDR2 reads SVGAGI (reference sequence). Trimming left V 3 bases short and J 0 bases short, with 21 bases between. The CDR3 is CASSYPKRRARRSYEQYF. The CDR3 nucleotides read TGTGCCAGCAGTTATCCGAAAAGGAGGGCAAGGCGCTCCTACGAGCAGTACTTC.

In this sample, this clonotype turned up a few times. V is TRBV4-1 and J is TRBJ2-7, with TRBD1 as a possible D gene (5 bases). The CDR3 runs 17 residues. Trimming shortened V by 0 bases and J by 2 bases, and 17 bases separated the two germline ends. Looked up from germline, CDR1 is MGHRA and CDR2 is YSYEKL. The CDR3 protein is CASSQDRRKGLPYEQYF. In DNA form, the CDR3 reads TGCGCCAGCAGCCAAGATCGTCGGAAGGGGCTACCCTACGAGCAGTACTTC.

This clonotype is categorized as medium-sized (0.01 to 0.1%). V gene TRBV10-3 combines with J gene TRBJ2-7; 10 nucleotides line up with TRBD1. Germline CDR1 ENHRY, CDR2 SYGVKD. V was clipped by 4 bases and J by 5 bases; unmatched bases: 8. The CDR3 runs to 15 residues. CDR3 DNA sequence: TGTGCCATCAGTGTATCGTCCGGGACAGGGGACGAGCAGTACTTC. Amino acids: CAISVSSGTGDEQYF.

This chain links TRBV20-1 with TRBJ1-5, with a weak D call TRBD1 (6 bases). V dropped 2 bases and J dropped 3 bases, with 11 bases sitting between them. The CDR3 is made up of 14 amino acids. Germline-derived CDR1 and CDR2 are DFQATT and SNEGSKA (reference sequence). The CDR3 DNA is TGCAGTGCTAGATCGGACAGAGACAATCAGCCCCAGCATTTT. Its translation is CSARSDRDNQPQHF.

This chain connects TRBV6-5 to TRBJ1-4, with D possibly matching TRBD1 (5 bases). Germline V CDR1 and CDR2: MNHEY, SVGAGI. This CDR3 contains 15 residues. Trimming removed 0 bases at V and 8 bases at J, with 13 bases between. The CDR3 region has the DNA TGTGCCAGCAGTTACTCCGGGGGTGCGCGGGAAAAACTGTTTTTT. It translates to CASSYSGGAREKLFF.

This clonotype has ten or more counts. The CDR3 DNA reads as TGTGCCATCAGTACGACGACCTACGAGCAGTACTTC. Translated: CAISTTTYEQYF. The rearrangement uses TRBV10-3 and TRBJ2-7, with unresolved D. This CDR3 region has 12 residues. CDR1 and CDR2 (germline): ENHRY, SYGVKD. V was clipped by 5 bases and J by 2 bases, with 7 bases between them.

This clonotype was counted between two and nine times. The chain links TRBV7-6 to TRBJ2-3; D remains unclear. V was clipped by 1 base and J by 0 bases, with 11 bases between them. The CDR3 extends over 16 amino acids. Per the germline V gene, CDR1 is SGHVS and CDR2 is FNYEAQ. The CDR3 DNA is TGTGCCAGCAGCTTAGACCCGCCCGGGAGCACAGATACGCAGTATTTT. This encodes CASSLDPPGSTDTQYF.

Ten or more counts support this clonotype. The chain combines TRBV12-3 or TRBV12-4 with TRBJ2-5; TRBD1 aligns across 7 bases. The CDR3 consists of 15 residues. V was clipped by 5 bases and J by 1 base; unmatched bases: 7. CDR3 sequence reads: CASSGPGTAQETQYF. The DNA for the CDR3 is TGTGCCAGCAGTGGTCCCGGGACAGCCCAAGAGACCCAGTACTTC.

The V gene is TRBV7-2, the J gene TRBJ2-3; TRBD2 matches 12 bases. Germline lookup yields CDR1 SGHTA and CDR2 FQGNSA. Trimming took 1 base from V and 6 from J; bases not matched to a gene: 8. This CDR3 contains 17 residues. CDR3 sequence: CASSLGTSGIVRDTQYF. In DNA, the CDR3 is TGTGCCAGCAGCTTAGGGACTAGCGGGATAGTCAGGGATACGCAGTATTTT.

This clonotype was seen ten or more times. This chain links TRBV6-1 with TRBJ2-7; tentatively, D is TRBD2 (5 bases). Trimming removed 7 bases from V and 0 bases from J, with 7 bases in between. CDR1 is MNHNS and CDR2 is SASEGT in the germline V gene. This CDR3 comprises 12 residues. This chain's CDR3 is CASNGDSYEQYF. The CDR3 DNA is TGTGCCAGCAACGGGGACTCCTACGAGCAGTACTTC.

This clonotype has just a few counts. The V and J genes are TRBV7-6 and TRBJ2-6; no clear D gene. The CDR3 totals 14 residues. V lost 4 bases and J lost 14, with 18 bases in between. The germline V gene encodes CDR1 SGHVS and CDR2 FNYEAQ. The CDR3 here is CASSCDPCDGFLTF. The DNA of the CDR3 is TGTGCCAGCAGCTGCGACCCCTGTGATGGATTCCTGACTTTC.

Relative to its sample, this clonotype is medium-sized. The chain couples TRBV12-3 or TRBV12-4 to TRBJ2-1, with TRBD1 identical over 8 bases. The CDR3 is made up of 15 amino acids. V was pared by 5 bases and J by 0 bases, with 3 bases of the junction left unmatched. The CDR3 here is CASSGDRSSYNEQFF. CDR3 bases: TGTGCCAGCAGTGGGGACAGGAGCTCCTACAATGAGCAGTTCTTC.